These 10 T cell receptor beta chains came from one sample sequenced in a study of breast tumors, draining lymph nodes, adjacent tissues. One entry per CDR3 protein, called by TCRdb with MiXCR from the multiplex PCR reads. The sample carries fewer than 25,000 distinct CDR3 sequences, about 61% recorded once. Material for sequencing was tumor-adjacent breast tissue. Source of these receptors: a female donor with breast cancer. Some clones in this sample may be carry-over from other donors' samples.

The chain links TRBV7-9 to TRBJ2-1; tentative D call: TRBD1 (6 bases). Looked up from germline, CDR1 is SEHNR and CDR2 is FQNEAQ (reference sequence). The length of the CDR3 is 13 residues. V lost 11 bases, J lost 4 bases, and 15 bases lay in between. CDR3 amino acids: CALGGGAYNEQFF. CDR3 nucleotide sequence: TGTGCCCTCGGTGGGGGCGCATACAATGAGCAGTTCTTC.

The chain carries TRBV20-1 and TRBJ2-7; 10 bases line up with TRBD2. After removal of 0 bases from V and 7 bases from J, the junction contained 3 bases not matched to a gene. Germline values: CDR1 DFQATT, CDR2 SNEGSKA (reference sequence). This CDR3 has 13 amino acids. CDR3 nucleotides: TGCAGTGCTAGAGATTTAGCGGGAGGTGAGCAGTACTTC. The encoded protein is CSARDLAGGEQYF.

The chain recombines TRBV5-1 with TRBJ1-2, with TRBD1 identical over 8 bases. The CDR3 loop spans 14 amino acids. CDR1 and CDR2 from the germline V gene are SGHRS and YFSETQ. V lost 4 bases, J lost 0 bases, and 2 bases stayed unmatched. CDR3 DNA: TGCGCCAGCAGCATGGACAGGGCTAACTATGGCTACACCTTC. This gives the protein CASSMDRANYGYTF.

In DNA, the CDR3 is TGCAGCGTTGGGGGCGAAAAACTGTTTTTT. This translates into CSVGGEKLFF. The chain uses TRBV29-1 and TRBJ1-4; tentative D call: TRBD1 (5 bases). The ends were cut back, 4 bases at V and 8 bases at J, with 5 bases in the middle. The CDR3 runs to 10 residues. Germline V CDR1 and CDR2: SQVTM, ANQGSEA.

The CDR3 here is CASSFAPEQKNSPLHF. In DNA, the CDR3 is TGTGCCAGCAGTTTCGCGCCAGAACAGAAGAATTCACCCCTCCACTTT. The V call is TRBV12-3 or TRBV12-4, the J call TRBJ1-6; unclear D gene. V shed 3 bases and J shed 7 bases, with 16 bases lying between them. The CDR3 is 16 residues long.

This clonotype was picked up many times. V gene TRBV20-1 combines with J gene TRBJ2-3, with D unresolved. In germline, CDR1 is DFQATT, CDR2 SNEGSKA (reference sequence). The CDR3 has 14 amino acids. Trimming left V 6 bases short and J 1 base short, with 14 bases between. The CDR3 is CSARPHGRTDTQYF. As DNA, the CDR3 is TGCAGTGCCCGACCTCACGGACGCACAGATACGCAGTATTTT.

V and J are TRBV7-2 and TRBJ2-7, with TRBD2 identical over 10 bases. This CDR3 comprises 14 residues. Germline V CDR1 and CDR2: SGHTA, FQGNSA. After removal of 3 bases from V and 3 bases from J, the junction contained 2 bases not matched to a gene. Here the CDR3 DNA reads TGTGCCAGCAGCTTGCAGCGGGGGGGCTACGAGCAGTACTTC. Its translation is CASSLQRGGYEQYF.

The CDR3 reads CASSPGQGAVDYGYTF. Here the CDR3 DNA reads TGTGCCAGCAGTCCCGGACAGGGGGCAGTAGACTATGGCTACACCTTC. The chain combines TRBV12-3 or TRBV12-4 with TRBJ1-2, with TRBD1 matching 11 bases. The V segment lost 5 bases and the J segment 3 bases; nucleotides outside the gene matches: 8. The CDR3 is made up of 16 amino acids.

V is TRBV7-9 and J is TRBJ2-5; 9 bases are shared with TRBD2. This CDR3 has 17 residues. The V segment lost 5 bases and the J segment 9 bases; nucleotides outside the gene matches: 19. Germline assignment: CDR1 SEHNR and CDR2 FQNEAQ (reference sequence). CDR3 nucleotide sequence: TGTGCCAGCAGCCAGGGGATAGCGGGAGAAAGTAGGGAGCCCCAGTACTTC. It yields the protein CASSQGIAGESREPQYF.

The J gene is TRBJ1-2, the V gene TRBV6-5; 9 nucleotides match TRBD1. J was trimmed by 4 bases and V by 0 bases; bases with no gene match: 9. This CDR3 is built from 17 residues. Looked up from germline, CDR1 is MNHEY and CDR2 is SVGAGI. The CDR3 DNA is TGTGCCAGCAGTTACTCGGCGACAGGGGGATCCCCCTATGGCTACACCTTC. Translation gives CASSYSATGGSPYGYTF.